One sample yielded the 14 T cell receptor beta chains listed below, sequenced in a study of shared clonotypes between healthy human individuals. The method was immunoSEQ multiplex PCR; TCRdb's version includes in-frame clones alone and lacks a portion of them. The data hold just over 2,000,000 clones, with around 96% observed a single time. As defined, naive CD8 cells were CD45RO-negative and positively selected for CCR7, with terminally differentiated effector memory CD45RA+ cells excluded. The sequenced material came from naive CD8+ T cells sorted from blood. The receptors originated from a man younger than 35 in good health.

This clone was detected only once. Other nucleotide sequences in the sample specify the same CDR3. The V call is TRBV5-1, the J call TRBJ2-7; a possible D gene is TRBD1 (6 bases). From germline, CDR1 is SGHRS and CDR2 YFSETQ. This CDR3 contains 13 residues. With 4 bases removed from V and 4 bases from J, the gap between germline ends came to 12 bases. CDR3 nucleotides: TGCGCCAGCAGCCCAGGGGTGCGATACGAGCAGTACTTC. This translates into CASSPGVRYEQYF.

This clone was recorded once. The rearrangement joins TRBV27 to TRBJ1-6; D remains unclear. CDR3 length: 17 amino acids. Germline assignment: CDR1 MNHEY and CDR2 SMNVEV (reference sequence). With 2 bases removed from V and 0 bases from J, the gap between germline ends came to 11 bases. CDR3 residues: CASSLGRRSSYNSPLHF. The CDR3 DNA reads TGTGCCAGCAGTTTAGGTAGGCGGAGCTCCTATAATTCACCCCTCCACTTT.

V is TRBV7-9 and J is TRBJ2-7; 8 nucleotides agree with TRBD1. CDR3 length: 14 residues. Trimming took 5 bases from V and 7 from J; bases not matched to a gene: 10. Germline values: CDR1 SEHNR, CDR2 FQNEAQ (reference sequence). CDR3 sequence (DNA): TGTGCCAGCAGCCGCGGGACAGGCAGTACAGAGCAGTACTTC. Residues: CASSRGTGSTEQYF.

This clone was detected once. V gene TRBV28 combines with J gene TRBJ1-4, with a tentative D call TRBD1 (5 bases). The germline V gene encodes CDR1 MDHEN and CDR2 SYDVKM. There are 14 residues in the CDR3. Trimming removed 10 bases from V and 4 bases from J, with 16 bases in between. This CDR3 is CAILSGGLNEKLFF. The CDR3 DNA reads TGTGCCATCTTATCCGGGGGACTTAATGAAAAACTGTTTTTT.

The chain employs TRBV7-9 and TRBJ2-7; 8 positions agree with TRBD1. Germline CDR1 SEHNR, CDR2 FQNEAQ (reference sequence). V lost 2 bases, J lost 0 bases, and 3 bases stayed unmatched. The CDR3 runs to 15 residues. The CDR3 DNA follows: TGTGCCAGCAGCTTATTCGACAGGGGCTCCTACGAGCAGTACTTC. Translated, it gives CASSLFDRGSYEQYF.

Details on this clone: The identical CDR3 is also encoded by other nucleotide sequences in the sample. The V call is TRBV27, the J call TRBJ2-1; TRBD1 agrees at 9 bases. V was clipped by 4 bases and J by 4 bases; unmatched bases: 2. The CDR3 has 14 residues. CDR1 MNHEY and CDR2 SMNVEV come from the germline V gene (reference sequence). The CDR3 protein is CASSSTGGYNEQFF. Written as DNA, the CDR3 is TGTGCCAGCAGTTCGACAGGGGGATACAATGAGCAGTTCTTC.

About this clone itself: In the same sample, other DNA sequences code for this CDR3. J is TRBJ1-1 and V is TRBV27, with no clear D. Germline V gene lookup returns CDR1 MNHEY and CDR2 SMNVEV (reference sequence). The length of the CDR3 is 13 residues. V was cut by 3 bases and J by 0 bases, with 5 bases left in between. The CDR3 here is CASSLAMNTEAFF. The CDR3 DNA reads TGTGCCAGCAGTTTGGCGATGAACACTGAAGCTTTCTTT.

The J gene is TRBJ2-1, the V gene TRBV11-2, with D unclear. CDR3 size: 14 residues. Trimming pared 1 base from V and 5 bases from J, leaving 9 bases between. Germline CDR1 SGHAT, CDR2 FQNNGV. This CDR3 is CASSLVLGDNEQFF. In DNA form, the CDR3 reads TGTGCCAGCAGCTTAGTGCTCGGAGACAATGAGCAGTTCTTC.

The gene calls are TRBV30 and TRBJ1-1, with D perhaps matching TRBD1 (5 bases). This CDR3 has 13 amino acids. V was clipped by 1 base and J by 10 bases, with 16 bases between them. Germline V lookup: CDR1 GTSNPN, CDR2 SVGIG (reference sequence). The CDR3 DNA follows: TGTGCCTGGAGTGAGGGACCAGCTGGAGGAGCTTTCTTT. This gives the protein CAWSEGPAGGAFF. The variable domain in full, with the rest retrieved from reference TRBV30 and TRBJ1-1, is SQTIHQWPATLVQPVGSPLSLECTVEGTSNPNLYWYRQAAGRGLQLLFYSVGIGQISSEVPQNLSASRPQDRQFILSSKKLLLSDSGFYLCAWSEGPAGGAFFGQGTRLTVV.

The gene calls are TRBV5-1 and TRBJ2-1; D is unclear. V was trimmed by 0 bases and J by 0 bases, leaving 16 bases between them. Germline V lookup: CDR1 SGHRS, CDR2 YFSETQ. CDR3 length: 18 amino acids. The CDR3 region is CASSLEGPMASSYNEQFF. CDR3 sequence (DNA): TGCGCCAGCAGCTTGGAGGGCCCGATGGCCTCCTCCTACAATGAGCAGTTCTTC.

The chain is built from TRBV7-3 and TRBJ2-3; possible D gene TRBD1, 6 bases. Germline values: CDR1 SGHTA, CDR2 FQGTGA. The CDR3 totals 14 residues. Trimming removed 3 bases at V and 5 bases at J, with 12 bases between. In nucleotides, the CDR3 is TGTGCCAGCAGCTTGGCAGGGGCAGGAGATACGCAGTATTTT. As protein: CASSLAGAGDTQYF.

V is TRBV6-6 and J is TRBJ2-3, with 11 nucleotides matching TRBD1. J lost 5 bases, V lost 8 bases, and 3 bases had no gene match. Germline values: CDR1 MNHNY, CDR2 SVGAGI (reference sequence). The CDR3 covers 13 residues. The CDR3 DNA sequence: TGTGCCAGCGGGACAGGGGGGGGAGATACGCAGTATTTT. Translating it yields CASGTGGGDTQYF.

With respect to this clone: A much larger clone lies a single base off, so this may be a read error. Other DNA variants within this sample encode the same CDR3. J is TRBJ1-1 and V is TRBV11-3; maybe TRBD1 (5 bases). Germline CDR1 reads SGHNT; CDR2 reads YENEEA. This CDR3 has 14 residues. The V and J ends lost 1 base and 1 base respectively, with 7 bases between them. The DNA for the CDR3 is TGTGCCAGCAGCTTAGGGGGGGAGAACACTGAAGCTTTCTTT. Protein sequence: CASSLGGENTEAFF.

This sequence joins TRBV19 and TRBJ2-7, with D hard to call. The ends were cut back, 6 bases at V and 1 base at J, with 13 bases in the middle. This CDR3 comprises 14 residues. The V gene's germline CDR1 is LNHDA and CDR2 SQIVND (reference sequence). CDR3 DNA: TGTGCCAGTAGAAGGAGCGTATATTCCTACGAGCAGTACTTC. Its translation is CASRRSVYSYEQYF. The variable domain in full, completed from reference TRBV19 and TRBJ2-7, reads DGGITQSPKYLFRKEGQNVTLSCEQNLNHDAMYWYRQDPGQGLRLIYYSQIVNDFQKGDIAEGYSVSREKKESFPLTVTSAQKNPTAFYLCASRRSVYSYEQYFGPGTRLTVT.